This T cell receptor beta chain comes out of a study of blood T cell repertoires in COVID-19. Looked up from germline, CDR1 is LNHDA and CDR2 is SQIVND (reference sequence). The V segment lost 8 bases and the J segment 4 bases; nucleotides outside the gene matches: 8. This CDR3 region has 14 residues. How the authors handled the data: Estimated nucleated cell counts came from reference gene primer amplification. TCRdb's copy holds only in-frame clones and misses some; the assay was immunoSEQ multiplex PCR. Clonal size and the V and J genes are those of that table, whereas D and trimming came from the DNA. The repertoire holds about 120,000 clones, with around 87% as singletons.

This sequence joins TRBV19 and TRBJ1-2; 9 bases align to TRBD1. The material sequenced was peripheral blood. The TCR comes from a woman in her seventies with acute or convalescent COVID-19. CDR3 sequence (DNA): TGTGCCAGTGACAGGGGGGGGAGAGGCTATGGCTACACCTTC. This codes for CASDRGGRGYGYTF.